One sample yielded the 32 T cell receptor beta chains listed below, sequenced in a study of response to subunit inactivated influenza vaccine. A single record per CDR3 protein comes from TCRdb applying MiXCR to the RT-PCR reads. The sample records approximately 300,000 distinct CDR3 sequences, roughly 22% being singletons. Source: PBMCs from blood, taken around 22 months after vaccination. These receptor sequences come from a man between 50 and 70 years old who received an inactivated influenza vaccine.

The CDR3 reads CASSTTGNSYEQYF. The CDR3 nucleotides read TGTGCCAGCAGTACGACAGGGAACTCCTACGAGCAGTACTTC. The chain employs TRBV6-1 and TRBJ2-7, with 7 nucleotides matching TRBD1. Germline trimming cut 5 bases from V and 0 bases from J; bases unmatched to any gene: 4. Germline V CDR1 and CDR2: MNHNS, SASEGT. This CDR3 has 14 residues.

This sequence joins TRBV6-2 or TRBV6-3 and TRBJ2-7, with 7 bases fitting TRBD2. In germline, CDR1 is MNHEY, CDR2 SVGEGT. With 5 bases clipped from V and 5 bases from J, the junction kept 12 bases outside the gene matches. The CDR3 loop spans 15 amino acids. As DNA, the CDR3 is TGTGCCAGCAGTCGACTCTTCGGGGGGTTAAACGAGCAGTACTTC. Protein: CASSRLFGGLNEQYF.

The DNA of the CDR3 is TGTGCCAGCAGTGACTTTAGCGGGGCGCGGGGGTCACCCCTCCACTTT. As protein: CASSDFSGARGSPLHF. The genes are TRBV25-1 and TRBJ1-6; TRBD1 might be the D (5 bases). The V and J ends lost 3 bases and 10 bases respectively, with 19 bases between them. The CDR3 loop spans 16 amino acids. Per germline, CDR1 MGHDK and CDR2 SYGVNS.

This clonotype was seen more than once but under ten times. This chain uses TRBV4-2 with TRBJ1-5; 7 bases map to TRBD1. Germline V lookup: CDR1 LGHNA, CDR2 YNFKEQ. The length of the CDR3 is 17 residues. Germline trimming cut 0 bases from V and 0 bases from J; bases unmatched to any gene: 5. The CDR3 region has the DNA TGTGCCAGCAGCCAAGAGGGGGGACAGAATAGCAATCAGCCCCAGCATTTT. This sequence encodes CASSQEGGQNSNQPQHF.

This clonotype was counted between two and nine times. The rearrangement uses TRBV25-1 and TRBJ1-1; D remains ambiguous. CDR3 length: 15 amino acids. The V end was cut by 5 bases, the J end by 1 base, with 14 bases between. Germline assignment: CDR1 MGHDK and CDR2 SYGVNS. This CDR3 reads CASSPHRRTNTEAFF. Here the CDR3 DNA reads TGTGCCAGCAGTCCCCACCGACGGACGAACACTGAAGCTTTCTTT. The whole variable domain, remainder taken from reference TRBV25-1 and TRBJ1-1, is EADIYQTPRYLVIGTGKKITLECSQTMGHDKMYWYQQDPGMELHLIHYSYGVNSTEKGDLSSESTVSRIRTEHFPLTLESARPSHTSQYLCASSPHRRTNTEAFFGQGTRLTVV.

This clonotype was seen a few times. The chain uses TRBV12-3 or TRBV12-4 and TRBJ2-1; 7 bases line up with TRBD2. The CDR3 runs 13 residues. The V and J ends lost 5 bases and 6 bases, in that order; junction bases with no gene match: 4. The CDR3 here is CASSPGLSNEQFF. As DNA, the CDR3 is TGTGCCAGCAGTCCGGGACTAAGCAATGAGCAGTTCTTC.

This clonotype was recorded a few times. The chain couples TRBV4-1 to TRBJ2-3, with a possible D match to TRBD1 (5 bases). Trimming removed 2 bases at V and 9 bases at J, with 18 bases between. The CDR3 consists of 15 residues. Germline V CDR1 and CDR2: MGHRA, YSYEKL. CDR3 region: CASSQPDSRVETQYF. The CDR3, as DNA: TGCGCCAGCAGCCAACCCGATTCCAGGGTAGAGACGCAGTATTTT.

This chain links TRBV18 with TRBJ1-3; D gene unclear. V lost 0 bases and J 0 bases, leaving 9 bases between the germline ends. The CDR3 spans 16 residues. Germline loops: CDR1 KGHSH, CDR2 LQKENI. CDR3 loop: CASSPPGQHSGNTIYF. CDR3 nucleotide sequence: TGTGCCAGCTCACCACCGGGTCAGCACTCTGGAAACACCATATATTTT.

In its sample, this clonotype was seen many times. The rearrangement uses TRBV20-1 and TRBJ2-2, with 7 bases lining up with TRBD2. The CDR3 length is 16 residues. The V and J ends lost 0 bases and 6 bases, in that order; junction bases with no gene match: 10. Germline loops: CDR1 DFQATT, CDR2 SNEGSKA (reference sequence). CDR3 coding DNA: TGCAGTGCTAGAGATGTAAGGGAGGGGTCCCCCGGGGAGCTGTTTTTT. Its protein is CSARDVREGSPGELFF.

The CDR3 reads CASRSGQGARGNTIYF. As DNA, the CDR3 is TGTGCCAGCAGGTCCGGACAGGGGGCAAGAGGAAACACCATATATTTT. The V gene is TRBV5-6, the J gene TRBJ1-3, with 11 bases aligning to TRBD1. Germline trimming cut 5 bases from V and 4 bases from J; bases unmatched to any gene: 8. This CDR3 spans 16 amino acids. CDR1 and CDR2 from the germline V gene are SGHDT and YYEEEE.

The rearrangement joins TRBV14 to TRBJ1-6; D is ambiguous. Germline CDR1 reads SGHDN; CDR2 reads FVKESK. The CDR3 consists of 13 residues. V lost 0 bases to trimming and J lost 7 bases, with 4 bases between them. The CDR3 region has the DNA TGTGCCAGCAGCCAAGATCTAAATTCACCCCTCCACTTT. Translating gives CASSQDLNSPLHF.

This clonotype was observed at least ten times. The V and J genes are TRBV5-1 and TRBJ1-4; unclear D gene. V was pared by 2 bases and J by 6 bases, with 11 bases between. The germline gives CDR1 SGHRS, CDR2 YFSETQ. The CDR3 is made up of 14 amino acids. CDR3: CASSFGFKDEKLFF. DNA of the CDR3: TGCGCCAGCAGCTTCGGGTTCAAAGATGAAAAACTGTTTTTT. The full variable domain, completed using reference TRBV5-1 and TRBJ1-4, is KAGVTQTPRYLIKTRGQQVTLSCSPISGHRSVSWYQQTPGQGLQFLFEYFSETQRNKGNFPGRFSGRQFSNSRSEMNVSTLELGDSALYLCASSFGFKDEKLFFGSGTQLSVL.

The genes are TRBV3-1 and TRBJ1-3; 7 positions agree with TRBD1. This CDR3 comprises 16 residues. CDR1 and CDR2 from the germline V gene are LGHDT and YNNKEL (reference sequence). V lost 5 bases, J lost 4 bases, and 11 bases stayed unmatched. The CDR3 nucleotides are TGTGCCAGCAGCGCAAGGGACAGCTCCCTAGGAAACACCATATATTTT. It translates to CASSARDSSLGNTIYF.

This clonotype was observed at least ten times. This sequence joins TRBV10-3 and TRBJ1-2; 8 nucleotides align to TRBD1. V lost 2 bases and J lost 0; bases outside the gene matches: 14. This CDR3 is 19 amino acids long. CDR1 is ENHRY and CDR2 is SYGVKD in the germline V gene. This CDR3 is CAISEPFFQGALSNYGYTF. In nucleotides, the CDR3 is TGTGCCATCAGTGAGCCGTTCTTTCAGGGGGCATTGTCTAACTATGGCTACACCTTC.

This clonotype was detected only a few times. V is TRBV25-1 and J is TRBJ1-3, with 8 positions matching TRBD1. The trim removed 4 bases at V and 7 bases at J, leaving 9 bases unmatched. The CDR3 is 15 residues long. CDR1 is MGHDK and CDR2 is SYGVNS in the germline V gene. The CDR3: CASSAYWTGRNTIYF. The CDR3, as DNA: TGTGCCAGCAGTGCATATTGGACAGGGCGGAACACCATATATTTT.

This chain uses TRBV12-3 or TRBV12-4 with TRBJ1-2; D may be TRBD1 (5 bases). The V gene lost 7 bases and the J gene lost 2 bases, with 8 bases spanning the gap. The CDR3 is 12 residues long. In nucleotides, the CDR3 is TGTGCCAGCAATCCAGGGAACTATGGCTACACCTTC. This gives the protein CASNPGNYGYTF.

The chain couples TRBV10-3 to TRBJ1-2; the match to TRBD1 covers 8 bases. CDR3 size: 16 residues. J was trimmed by 4 bases and V by 4 bases; bases with no gene match: 11. The germline CDR1 and CDR2 sequences are ENHRY and SYGVKD. The CDR3 DNA sequence: TGTGCCATCAGTGCCCTCCGGGGACAGGACGGCTATGGCTACACCTTC. The encoded protein is CAISALRGQDGYGYTF.

V usage is TRBV30 and J usage is TRBJ2-4; 8 bases match TRBD1. V shed 1 base and J 4 bases; nucleotides not matched to a gene: 3. CDR3 length: 14 residues. Germline-derived CDR1 and CDR2 are GTSNPN and SVGIG (reference sequence). CDR3 loop: CAWSDWTGKNIQYF. The CDR3 nucleotides are TGTGCCTGGAGTGATTGGACAGGGAAAAACATTCAGTACTTC.

The genes are TRBV6-5 and TRBJ1-3, with a tentative D call TRBD1 (5 bases). The V gene's germline CDR1 is MNHEY and CDR2 SVGAGI. The length of the CDR3 is 17 residues. The V end was cut by 2 bases, the J end by 2 bases, with 16 bases between. The CDR3 loop reads CASSYTRDPGPGNTIYF. Written as DNA, the CDR3 is TGTGCCAGCAGTTACACCCGGGACCCAGGCCCTGGAAACACCATATATTTT.

Many counts were recorded for this clonotype. This chain links TRBV20-1 with TRBJ2-5, with TRBD1 as a possible D gene (5 bases). CDR1 and CDR2 (germline): DFQATT, SNEGSKA (reference sequence). V lost 5 bases and J lost 0, with 19 bases in between. The CDR3 is 16 residues long. This chain's CDR3 is CSAPGPLRAYQETQYF. The CDR3 bases are TGCAGTGCTCCAGGACCTCTCAGGGCCTACCAAGAGACCCAGTACTTC.

This clonotype was detected many times. CDR3 nucleotides: TGTGCCACCAGTGATTTGAGGTCCAGCGGGAGCAGCACAGATACGCAGTATTTT. It encodes CATSDLRSSGSSTDTQYF. The rearrangement uses TRBV24-1 and TRBJ2-3; 8 bases agree with TRBD2. V lost 0 bases, J lost 0 bases, and 7 bases stayed unmatched. Germline loops: CDR1 KGHDR, CDR2 SFDVKD. CDR3 length equals 18 residues.

In this sample, this clonotype turned up a few times. The chain couples TRBV5-1 to TRBJ2-5, with D possibly TRBD1 on 6 matching bases. This CDR3 is 15 amino acids long. Per germline, CDR1 SGHRS and CDR2 YFSETQ. V lost 5 bases, J lost 1 base, and 15 bases lay in between. The CDR3 DNA reads TGCGCCAGCAGGGAGACAGGCGCCTCCCAAGAGACCCAGTACTTC. Its protein product is CASRETGASQETQYF.

This clonotype was observed a handful of times. The chain couples TRBV2 to TRBJ2-7; D is unclear. The germline V and J ends were trimmed by 3 bases and 3 bases, with 0 bases remaining between them. The CDR3 sequence is 10 residues long. Germline V lookup: CDR1 SNHLY, CDR2 FYNNEI. The CDR3 nucleotides read TGTGCCAGCAGTGACTACGAGCAGTACTTC. This sequence encodes CASSDYEQYF.

This clonotype was seen a few times. This chain links TRBV5-1 with TRBJ1-1; 9 bases line up with TRBD1. The germline V gene has CDR1 SGHRS and CDR2 YFSETQ. The V and J ends lost 4 bases and 7 bases, in that order; junction bases with no gene match: 8. The CDR3 length is 14 residues. This CDR3 reads CASSGGQGQDEAFF. For the CDR3, the DNA is TGCGCCAGCAGCGGAGGACAGGGGCAGGATGAAGCTTTCTTT.

The CDR3 loop is CASSFSQAGNQPQHF. The CDR3 nucleotides read TGTGCCAGCAGCTTTAGCCAGGCGGGCAATCAGCCCCAGCATTTT. J is TRBJ1-5 and V is TRBV5-6; no clear D gene. With 2 bases removed from V and 2 bases from J, the gap between germline ends came to 11 bases. Germline values: CDR1 SGHDT, CDR2 YYEEEE. The CDR3 covers 15 residues.

The rearrangement joins TRBV10-3 to TRBJ1-5, with D possibly matching TRBD1 (6 bases). V was shortened by 2 bases and J by 5 bases, with 10 bases between the two germline ends. CDR1 is ENHRY and CDR2 is SYGVKD in the germline V gene. This CDR3 has 14 amino acids. This CDR3 reads CAISEAGADQPQHF. CDR3 in DNA: TGTGCCATCAGTGAGGCGGGGGCCGATCAGCCCCAGCATTTT.

This clonotype was detected only a few times. V gene TRBV5-5 combines with J gene TRBJ1-2; 7 positions match TRBD1. V dropped 0 bases and J dropped 0; count of bases not matched to a gene: 5. Germline loops: CDR1 SGHKS, CDR2 YYEKEE (reference sequence). The CDR3 spans 16 residues. This CDR3 is CASSLAVGQTNYGYTF. The CDR3, as DNA: TGTGCCAGCAGCTTGGCCGTGGGACAGACTAACTATGGCTACACCTTC.

The V call is TRBV9, the J call TRBJ2-1, with 7 bases that match TRBD1. This CDR3 contains 14 residues. J gave up 5 bases and V 4 bases, and 6 bases lay outside the gene matches. CDR1 is SGDLS and CDR2 is YYNGEE in the germline V gene. The CDR3 spells CASSSRQGNNEQFF. CDR3 coding DNA: TGTGCCAGCAGCTCACGACAGGGAAACAATGAGCAGTTCTTC.

This clonotype was observed a handful of times. V gene TRBV10-1 combines with J gene TRBJ2-1; no clear D. Germline assignment: CDR1 WNHNN and CDR2 SYGVQD (reference sequence). V lost 10 bases and J 4 bases, leaving 17 bases between the germline ends. CDR3 length: 14 residues. The CDR3 DNA reads as TGCGCCACCAGAACTACCGCTGGATACAATGAGCAGTTCTTC. This translates into CATRTTAGYNEQFF.

This sequence joins TRBV29-1 and TRBJ2-3; 7 nucleotides agree with TRBD1. The CDR3 totals 14 residues. Germline trimming cut 6 bases from V and 1 base from J; bases unmatched to any gene: 7. Germline CDR1 SQVTM, CDR2 ANQGSEA. The CDR3 DNA is TGCAGCGTAAACAGGGGAGCGGGCACAGATACGCAGTATTTT. Translating gives CSVNRGAGTDTQYF.

There are a few counts of this clonotype. V and J are TRBV27 and TRBJ2-1, with no clear D. Trimming took 6 bases from V and 1 from J, leaving 10 bases between them. Germline V gene lookup returns CDR1 MNHEY and CDR2 SMNVEV (reference sequence). This CDR3 region has 14 residues. The DNA for the CDR3 is TGTGCCAGCAGATTCACTGGATCCTACAATGAGCAGTTCTTC. This translates into CASRFTGSYNEQFF.

This clonotype was seen a handful of times. Its ends do not fully match the called genes, so a read error is possible. This chain joins TRBV20-1 and TRBJ2-7, with 7 bases identical to TRBD1. The CDR3 length is 12 residues. In germline, CDR1 is DFQATT, CDR2 SNEGSKA (reference sequence). This CDR3 reads CSARGQAYEQYF. In nucleotides, the CDR3 is TGCAGTGCGAGAGGACAGGCCTACGAGCAGTACTTC.